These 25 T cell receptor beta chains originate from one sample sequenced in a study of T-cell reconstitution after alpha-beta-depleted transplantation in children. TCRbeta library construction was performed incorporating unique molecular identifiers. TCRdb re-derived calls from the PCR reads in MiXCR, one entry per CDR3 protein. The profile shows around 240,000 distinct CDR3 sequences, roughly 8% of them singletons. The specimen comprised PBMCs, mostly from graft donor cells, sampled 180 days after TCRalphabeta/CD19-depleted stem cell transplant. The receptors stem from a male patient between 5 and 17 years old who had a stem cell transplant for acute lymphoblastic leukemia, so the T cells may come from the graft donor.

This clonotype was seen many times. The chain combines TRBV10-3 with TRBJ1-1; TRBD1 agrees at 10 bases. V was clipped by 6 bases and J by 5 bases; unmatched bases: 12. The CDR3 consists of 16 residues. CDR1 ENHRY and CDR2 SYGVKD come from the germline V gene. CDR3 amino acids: CAIRRSGTGEETEAFF. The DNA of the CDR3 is TGTGCCATCAGGCGCTCCGGGACAGGGGAAGAGACTGAAGCTTTCTTT.

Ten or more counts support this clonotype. DNA of the CDR3: TGTGCCAGCAAGGGACTAGCGGGGGACACCGGGGAGCTGTTTTTT. Translation: CASKGLAGDTGELFF. The chain is built from TRBV2 and TRBJ2-2, with 14 bases fitting TRBD2. V dropped 7 bases and J dropped 3; count of bases not matched to a gene: 1. The CDR3 runs 15 residues. Germline loops: CDR1 SNHLY, CDR2 FYNNEI. The full variable domain, in which reference TRBV2 and TRBJ2-2 provide the parts outside the CDR3, is EPEVTQTPSHQVTQMGQEVILRCVPISNHLYFYWYRQILGQKVEFLVSFYNNEISEKSEIFDDQFSVERPDGSNFTLKIRSTKLEDSAMYFCASKGLAGDTGELFFGEGSRLTVL.

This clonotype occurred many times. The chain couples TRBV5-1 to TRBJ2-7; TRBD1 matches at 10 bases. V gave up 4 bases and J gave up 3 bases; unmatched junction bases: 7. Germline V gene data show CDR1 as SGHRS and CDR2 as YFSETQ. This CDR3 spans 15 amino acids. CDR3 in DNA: TGCGCCAGCAGCCTCGGGACAGGGGCGATCTACGAGCAGTACTTC. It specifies CASSLGTGAIYEQYF.

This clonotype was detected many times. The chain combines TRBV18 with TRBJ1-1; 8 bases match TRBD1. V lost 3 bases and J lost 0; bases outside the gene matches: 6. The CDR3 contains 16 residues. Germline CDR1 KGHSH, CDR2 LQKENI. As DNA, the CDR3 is TGTGCCAGCTCACCGACTGGACAGGGCATGAACACTGAAGCTTTCTTT. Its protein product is CASSPTGQGMNTEAFF.

The CDR3 is CASSQETGTEKLFF. CDR3 DNA sequence: TGCGCCAGCAGCCAAGAAACCGGGACAGAAAAACTGTTTTTT. The rearrangement joins TRBV4-3 to TRBJ1-4, with a weak D call TRBD1 (6 bases). V was clipped by 0 bases and J by 8 bases, with 10 bases between them. The CDR3 runs 14 residues. Germline lookup yields CDR1 LGHNA and CDR2 YSLEER.

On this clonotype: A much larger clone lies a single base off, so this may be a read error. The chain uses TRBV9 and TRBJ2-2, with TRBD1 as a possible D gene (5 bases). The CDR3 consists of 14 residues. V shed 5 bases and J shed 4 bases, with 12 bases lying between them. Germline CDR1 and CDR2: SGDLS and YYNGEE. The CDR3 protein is CASRRTIVTGELFF. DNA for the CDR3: TGTGCCAGCAGAAGGACAATAGTCACCGGGGAGCTGTTTTTT.

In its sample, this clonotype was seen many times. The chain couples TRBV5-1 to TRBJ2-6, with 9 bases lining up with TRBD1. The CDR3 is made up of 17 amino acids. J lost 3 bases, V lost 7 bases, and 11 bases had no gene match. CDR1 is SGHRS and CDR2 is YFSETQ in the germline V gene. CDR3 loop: CASRPGQGDLGANVLTF. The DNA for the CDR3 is TGCGCCAGCCGCCCGGGACAGGGAGATCTTGGGGCCAACGTCCTGACTTTC.

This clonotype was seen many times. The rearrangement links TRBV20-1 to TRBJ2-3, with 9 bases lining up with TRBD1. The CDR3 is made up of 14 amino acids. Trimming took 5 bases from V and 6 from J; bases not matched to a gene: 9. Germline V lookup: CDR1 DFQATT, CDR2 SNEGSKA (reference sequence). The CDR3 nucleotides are TGCAGTGCTTACCCCCGGGACAGGGTGGATACGCAGTATTTT. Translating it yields CSAYPRDRVDTQYF.

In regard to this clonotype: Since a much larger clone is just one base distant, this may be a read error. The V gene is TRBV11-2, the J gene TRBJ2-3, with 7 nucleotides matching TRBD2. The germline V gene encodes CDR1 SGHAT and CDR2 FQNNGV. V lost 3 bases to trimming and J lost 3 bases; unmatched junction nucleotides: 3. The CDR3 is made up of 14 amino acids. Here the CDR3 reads CASSLTSQTDTQYF. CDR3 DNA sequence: TGTGCCAGCAGCTTGACTAGCCAAACAGATACGCAGTATTTT.

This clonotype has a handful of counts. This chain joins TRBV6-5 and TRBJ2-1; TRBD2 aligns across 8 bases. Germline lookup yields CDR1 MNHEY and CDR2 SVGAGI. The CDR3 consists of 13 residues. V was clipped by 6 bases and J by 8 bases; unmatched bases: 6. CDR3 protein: CASRTGGGHEQFF. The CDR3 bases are TGTGCCAGCAGAACGGGGGGGGGTCATGAGCAGTTCTTC.

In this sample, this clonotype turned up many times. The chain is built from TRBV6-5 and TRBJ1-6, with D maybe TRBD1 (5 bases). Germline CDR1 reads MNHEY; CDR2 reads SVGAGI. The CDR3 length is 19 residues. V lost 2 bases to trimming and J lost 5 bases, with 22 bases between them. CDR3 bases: TGTGCCAGCAGTTACCCGGCGGCGGGGGGATCCTTACATAATTCACCCCTCCACTTT. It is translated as CASSYPAAGGSLHNSPLHF.

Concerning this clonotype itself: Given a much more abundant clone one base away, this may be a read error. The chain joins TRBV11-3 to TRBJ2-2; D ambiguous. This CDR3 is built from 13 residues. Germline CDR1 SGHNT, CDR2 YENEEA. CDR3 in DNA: TGTGCCGGCAGTTTCGAGAACACCGGGGAGCTGTTTTTT. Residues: CAGSFENTGELFF.

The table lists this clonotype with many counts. In DNA form, the CDR3 reads TGTGCCATTGGGACTCCCGGCTCCTACGAGCAGTACTTC. This sequence encodes CAIGTPGSYEQYF. This chain connects TRBV10-3 to TRBJ2-7; a weak D match, TRBD2 (6 bases). Looked up from germline, CDR1 is ENHRY and CDR2 is SYGVKD. The V gene lost 9 bases and the J gene lost 0 bases, with 12 bases spanning the gap. CDR3 length: 13 amino acids.

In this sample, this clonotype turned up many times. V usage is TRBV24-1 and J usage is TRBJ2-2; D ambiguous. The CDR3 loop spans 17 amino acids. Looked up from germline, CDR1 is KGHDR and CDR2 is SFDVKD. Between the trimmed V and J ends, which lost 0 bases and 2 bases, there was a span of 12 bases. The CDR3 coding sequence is TGTGCCACCAGTGATTTGAGGCAGCCCCCTAACACCGGGGAGCTGTTTTTT. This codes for CATSDLRQPPNTGELFF.

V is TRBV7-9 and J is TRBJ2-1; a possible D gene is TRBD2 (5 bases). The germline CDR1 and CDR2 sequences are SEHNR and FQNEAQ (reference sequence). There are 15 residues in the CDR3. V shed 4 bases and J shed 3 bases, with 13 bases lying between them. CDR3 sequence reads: CASSSRTRGYNEQFF. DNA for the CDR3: TGTGCCAGCAGCTCCCGGACTCGGGGCTACAATGAGCAGTTCTTC.

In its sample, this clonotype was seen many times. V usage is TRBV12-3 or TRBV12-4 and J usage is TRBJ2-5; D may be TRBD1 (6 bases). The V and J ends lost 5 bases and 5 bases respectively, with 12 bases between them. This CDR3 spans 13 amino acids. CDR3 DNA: TGTGCCAGCAGTAACACAGGGAGCGAGACCCAGTACTTC. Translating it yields CASSNTGSETQYF.

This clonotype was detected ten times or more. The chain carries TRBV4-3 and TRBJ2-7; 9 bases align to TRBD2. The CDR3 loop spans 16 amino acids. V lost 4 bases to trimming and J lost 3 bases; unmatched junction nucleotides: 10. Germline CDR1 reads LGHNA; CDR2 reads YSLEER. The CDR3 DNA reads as TGCGCCAGCAGCCCGGGCCGTAGACTAGCGGACTACGAGCAGTACTTC. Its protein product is CASSPGRRLADYEQYF.

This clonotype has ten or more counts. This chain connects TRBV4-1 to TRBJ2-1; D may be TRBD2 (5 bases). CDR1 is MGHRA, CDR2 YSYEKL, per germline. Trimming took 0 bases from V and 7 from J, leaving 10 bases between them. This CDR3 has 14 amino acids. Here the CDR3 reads CASSQDSRRNEQFF. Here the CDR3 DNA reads TGCGCCAGCAGCCAAGATAGTAGGAGGAATGAGCAGTTCTTC.

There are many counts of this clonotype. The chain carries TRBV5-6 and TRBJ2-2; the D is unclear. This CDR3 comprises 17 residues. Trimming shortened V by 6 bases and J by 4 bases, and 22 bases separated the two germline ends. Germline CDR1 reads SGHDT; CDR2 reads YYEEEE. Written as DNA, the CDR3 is TGTGCCAGCACTTCCATCACTGCATCCCTTCTCACCGGGGAGCTGTTTTTT. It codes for CASTSITASLLTGELFF.

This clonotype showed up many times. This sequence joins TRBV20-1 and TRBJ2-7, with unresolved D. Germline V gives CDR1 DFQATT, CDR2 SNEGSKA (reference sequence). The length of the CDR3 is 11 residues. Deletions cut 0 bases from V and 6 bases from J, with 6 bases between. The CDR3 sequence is CSAREQGEQYF. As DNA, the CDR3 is TGCAGTGCTAGAGAGCAAGGCGAGCAGTACTTC.

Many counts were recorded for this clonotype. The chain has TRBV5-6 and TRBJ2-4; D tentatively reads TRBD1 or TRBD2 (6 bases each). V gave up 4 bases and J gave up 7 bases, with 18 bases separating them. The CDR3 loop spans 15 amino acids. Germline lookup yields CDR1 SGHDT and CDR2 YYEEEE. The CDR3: CASSINRGVVNIQYF. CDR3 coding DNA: TGTGCCAGCAGCATTAATAGGGGGGTAGTTAACATTCAGTACTTC.

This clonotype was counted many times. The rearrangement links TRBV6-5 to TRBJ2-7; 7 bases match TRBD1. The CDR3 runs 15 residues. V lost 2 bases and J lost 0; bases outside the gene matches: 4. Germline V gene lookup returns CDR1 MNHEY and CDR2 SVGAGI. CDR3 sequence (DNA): TGTGCCAGCAGTTACAGGGGGCCTAGCTCCTACGAGCAGTACTTC. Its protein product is CASSYRGPSSYEQYF.

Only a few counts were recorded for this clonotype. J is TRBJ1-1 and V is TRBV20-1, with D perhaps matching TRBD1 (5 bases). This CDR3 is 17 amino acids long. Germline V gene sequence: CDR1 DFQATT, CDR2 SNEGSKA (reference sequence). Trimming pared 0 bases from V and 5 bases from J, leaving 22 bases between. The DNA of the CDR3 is TGCAGTGCTAGAGAGGTTGTCAACGCAGGGAGATTGACTGAAGCTTTCTTT. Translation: CSAREVVNAGRLTEAFF.

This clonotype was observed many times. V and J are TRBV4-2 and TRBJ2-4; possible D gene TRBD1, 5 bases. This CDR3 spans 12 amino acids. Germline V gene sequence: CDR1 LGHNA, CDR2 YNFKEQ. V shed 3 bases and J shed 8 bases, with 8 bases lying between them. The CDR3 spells CASSQKGDIQYF. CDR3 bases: TGTGCCAGCAGCCAGAAAGGGGACATTCAGTACTTC.

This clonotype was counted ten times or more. CDR3 amino acids: CASSLLDRQRWGEKLFF. The CDR3 nucleotides read TGTGCCAGCAGTTTACTCGACAGGCAAAGATGGGGTGAAAAACTGTTTTTT. The rearrangement links TRBV28 to TRBJ1-4; TRBD1 is a possible D gene (6 bases). The CDR3 is 17 residues long. The germline V gene has CDR1 MDHEN and CDR2 SYDVKM. V lost 2 bases, J lost 7 bases, and 20 bases lay in between.